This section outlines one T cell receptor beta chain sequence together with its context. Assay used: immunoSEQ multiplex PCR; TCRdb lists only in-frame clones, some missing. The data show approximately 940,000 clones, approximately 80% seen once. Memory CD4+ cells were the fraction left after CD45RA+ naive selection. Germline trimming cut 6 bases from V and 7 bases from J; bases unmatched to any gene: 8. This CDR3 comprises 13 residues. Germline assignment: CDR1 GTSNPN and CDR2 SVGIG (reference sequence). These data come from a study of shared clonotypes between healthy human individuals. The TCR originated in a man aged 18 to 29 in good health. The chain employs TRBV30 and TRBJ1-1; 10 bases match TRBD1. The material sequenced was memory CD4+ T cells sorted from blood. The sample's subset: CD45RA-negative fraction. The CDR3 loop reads CACSTGGWGEAFF. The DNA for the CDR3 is TGTGCCTGCTCGACAGGGGGCTGGGGTGAAGCTTTCTTT.